Below, 2 T cell receptor beta chains from the same sample are listed, as sequenced in a study of blood T cells in healthy people across ages. It was with a sample-barcoded 5' primer and a J-beta primer mix that a second PCR of about 6 to 12 cycles was run. One entry per CDR3 protein, called by TCRdb with MiXCR from the 5' RACE reads. This table holds around 990,000 distinct CDR3 sequences, around 25% found once. These data were likewise used in another study, on T cells of mothers and their children.

Sequencing used blood. The receptors were gathered from a girl aged 2-9 years in good health.

The chain uses TRBV6-5 and TRBJ2-1, with 9 positions matching TRBD1. Germline values: CDR1 MNHEY, CDR2 SVGAGI. The CDR3 covers 19 residues. The trim removed 2 bases at V and 7 bases at J, leaving 18 bases unmatched. The DNA for the CDR3 is TGTGCCAGCAGTTACCCCATAAGCGGGGCGACAGGGGGGATGAATGAGCAGTTCTTC. Amino acids: CASSYPISGATGGMNEQFF.

The rearrangement uses TRBV2 and TRBJ1-1, with 7 bases fitting TRBD1. Looked up from germline, CDR1 is SNHLY and CDR2 is FYNNEI. Losses at the gene ends were 5 bases for V and 3 bases for J; bases not matched to a gene: 3. CDR3 length: 13 residues. The CDR3 nucleotides read TGTGCCAGCAGTAGGGGGACAGACACTGAAGCTTTCTTT. It encodes CASSRGTDTEAFF.